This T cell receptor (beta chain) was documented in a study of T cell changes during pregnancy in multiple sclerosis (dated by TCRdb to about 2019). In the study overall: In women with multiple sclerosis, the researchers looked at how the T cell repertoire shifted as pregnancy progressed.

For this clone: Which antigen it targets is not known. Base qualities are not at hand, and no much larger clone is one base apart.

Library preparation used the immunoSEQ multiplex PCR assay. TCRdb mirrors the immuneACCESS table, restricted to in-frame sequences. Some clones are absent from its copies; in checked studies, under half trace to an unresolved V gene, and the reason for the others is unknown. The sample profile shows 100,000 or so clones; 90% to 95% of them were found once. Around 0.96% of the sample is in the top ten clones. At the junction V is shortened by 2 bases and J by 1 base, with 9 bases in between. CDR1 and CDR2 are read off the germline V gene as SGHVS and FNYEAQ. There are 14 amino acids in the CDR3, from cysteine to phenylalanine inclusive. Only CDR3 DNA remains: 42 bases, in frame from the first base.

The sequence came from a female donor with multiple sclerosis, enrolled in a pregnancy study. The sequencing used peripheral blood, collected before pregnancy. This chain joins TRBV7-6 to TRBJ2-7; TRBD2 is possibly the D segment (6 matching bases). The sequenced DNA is TGTGCCAGCAGCTTAACTAGCCGTTCCTACGAGCAGTACTTC. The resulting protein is CASSLTSRSYEQYF.